The clone carrying this T cell receptor (beta chain) was observed many times. As yet, its antigen is unknown. TCR alpha and TCR beta cDNA libraries carrying sample barcodes and UMIs were produced by 5'RACE using constant-segment primers. TCRdb itself ran the 5' RACE reads through MiXCR, one entry per CDR3 protein. Here the sample spans 300,000 to 400,000 distinct CDR3 sequences, approximately 14% being singletons. The sample originates from a study of T-cell memory formation after mild COVID-19. The length of the CDR3 is 15 residues. Germline loops: CDR1 SGHTA, CDR2 FQGNSA. With V trimmed by 1 base and J by 0 bases, 2 bases remained unmatched. Overall study findings and caveats: CM and EM subsets held most contracting CD4+ clones; EMRA held CD8+ ones. That cross-reactive memory joined was suggested by some responding clones appearing in pre-infection memory. Clones shrinking between day 15 and 85 showed a balanced CD4/CD8 split, and those that grew later tilted toward CD4+.

J is TRBJ2-7 and V is TRBV7-2, with 8 bases lining up with TRBD2. This TCR was sampled from a man between 18 and 35 years old who had mild COVID-19 (a few samples of this study predate the infection). Cell type and time point are not known. The sample taken for sequencing was PBMCs or a T cell subset sorted from them (not recorded which). CDR3 coding DNA: TGTGCCAGCAGCTTAGACGGGACTAGCTCCTACGAGCAGTACTTC. Amino acid sequence: CASSLDGTSSYEQYF.